This T cell receptor beta chain was profiled in a study of breast tumors, draining lymph nodes, adjacent tissues. The lymph nodes were axillary draining lymph nodes from breast cancer patients. Germline values: CDR1 SGHRS, CDR2 YFSETQ. The CDR3 runs 15 residues. The V segment lost 2 bases and the J segment 5 bases; nucleotides outside the gene matches: 4. On this clonotype: Its antigen remains unknown.

General observations from the study: Most tumor T cells seemingly derive from lymph node, then expand in tumor. Luminal-like breast cancer showed significantly greater tumor-nontumor repertoire similarity than basal-like breast cancer did. Data only fit, rather than demonstrated, lymph node origin of most tumor T cells.

TCRdb independently ran MiXCR on the multiplex PCR reads; one entry per CDR3 protein. The sample shows approximately 250,000 distinct CDR3 sequences, about 34% of them seen only once. This chain connects TRBV5-1 to TRBJ1-1, with TRBD1 identical over 12 bases. The clonotype was recovered from a female donor with breast cancer. Some clones in this sample may be carry-over from other donors' samples. Sequencing was carried out using axillary lymph node tissue. CDR3 sequence (DNA): TGCGCCAGCAGCTTACCGGGACAGGGGGCAACTGAAGCTTTCTTT. Its translation: CASSLPGQGATEAFF.